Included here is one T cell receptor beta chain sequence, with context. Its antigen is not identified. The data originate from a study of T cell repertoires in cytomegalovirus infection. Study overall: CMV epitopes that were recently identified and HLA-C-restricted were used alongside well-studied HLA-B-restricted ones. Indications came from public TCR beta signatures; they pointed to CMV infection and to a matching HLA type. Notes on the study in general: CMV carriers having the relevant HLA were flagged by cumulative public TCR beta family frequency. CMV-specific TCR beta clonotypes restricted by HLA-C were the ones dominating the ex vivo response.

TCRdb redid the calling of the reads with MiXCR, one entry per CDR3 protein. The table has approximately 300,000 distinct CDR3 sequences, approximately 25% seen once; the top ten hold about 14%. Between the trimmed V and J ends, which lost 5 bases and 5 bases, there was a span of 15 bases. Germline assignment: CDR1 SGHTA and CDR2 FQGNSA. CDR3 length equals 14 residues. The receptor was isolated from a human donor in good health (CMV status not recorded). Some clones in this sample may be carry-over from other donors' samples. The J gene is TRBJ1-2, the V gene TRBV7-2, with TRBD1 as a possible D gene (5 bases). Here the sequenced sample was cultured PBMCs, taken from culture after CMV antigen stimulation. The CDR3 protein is CASSPGGARYGYTF. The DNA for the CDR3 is TGTGCCAGCAGCCCGGGCGGGGCTCGGTATGGCTACACCTTC.